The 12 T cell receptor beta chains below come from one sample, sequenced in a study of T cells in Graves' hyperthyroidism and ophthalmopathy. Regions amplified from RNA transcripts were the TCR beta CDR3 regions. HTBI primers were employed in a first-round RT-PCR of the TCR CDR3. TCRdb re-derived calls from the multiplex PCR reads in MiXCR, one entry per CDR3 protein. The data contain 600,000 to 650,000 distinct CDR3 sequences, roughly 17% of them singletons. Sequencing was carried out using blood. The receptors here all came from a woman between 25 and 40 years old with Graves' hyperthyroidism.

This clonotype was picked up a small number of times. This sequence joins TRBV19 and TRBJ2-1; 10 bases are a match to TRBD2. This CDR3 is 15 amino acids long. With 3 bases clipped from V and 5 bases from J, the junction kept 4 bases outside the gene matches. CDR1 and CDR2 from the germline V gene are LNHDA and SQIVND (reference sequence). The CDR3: CASSILLAGDNEQFF. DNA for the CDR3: TGTGCCAGTAGTATTCTGCTAGCGGGAGACAATGAGCAGTTCTTC.

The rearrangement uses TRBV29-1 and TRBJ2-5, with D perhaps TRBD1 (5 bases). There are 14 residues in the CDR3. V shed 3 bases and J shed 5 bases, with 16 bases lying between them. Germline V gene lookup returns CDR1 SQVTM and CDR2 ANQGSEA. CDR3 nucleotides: TGCAGCGTTGATACTTCAAGGGGAAAGGAGACCCAGTACTTC. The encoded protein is CSVDTSRGKETQYF.

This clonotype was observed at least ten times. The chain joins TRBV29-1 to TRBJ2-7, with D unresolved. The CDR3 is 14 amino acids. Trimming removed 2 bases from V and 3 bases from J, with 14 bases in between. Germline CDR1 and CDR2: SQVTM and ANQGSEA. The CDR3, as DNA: TGCAGCGTTGAAAAAGACGGCAGAGACTACGAGCAGTACTTC. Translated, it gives CSVEKDGRDYEQYF.

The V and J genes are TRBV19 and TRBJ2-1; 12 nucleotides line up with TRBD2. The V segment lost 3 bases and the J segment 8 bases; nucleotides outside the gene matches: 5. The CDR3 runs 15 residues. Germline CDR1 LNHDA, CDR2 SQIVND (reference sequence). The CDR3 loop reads CASSMLAGGTDEQFF. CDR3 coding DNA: TGTGCCAGTAGTATGCTAGCGGGAGGGACCGATGAGCAGTTCTTC.

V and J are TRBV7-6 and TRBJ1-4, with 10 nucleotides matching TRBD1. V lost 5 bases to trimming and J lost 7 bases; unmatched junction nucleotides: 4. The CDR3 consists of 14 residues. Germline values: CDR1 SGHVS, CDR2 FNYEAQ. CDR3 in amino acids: CASSLGQGSEKLFF. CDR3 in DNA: TGTGCCAGCAGCCTGGGACAGGGGAGTGAAAAACTGTTTTTT.

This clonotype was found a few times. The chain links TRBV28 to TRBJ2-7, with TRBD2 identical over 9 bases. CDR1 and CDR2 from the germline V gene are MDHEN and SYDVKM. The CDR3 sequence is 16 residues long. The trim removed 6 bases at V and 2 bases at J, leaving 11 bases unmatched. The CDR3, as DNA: TGTGCCAGCAGCATCCCTGGACTAGCGCAAACCTACGAGCAGTACTTC. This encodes CASSIPGLAQTYEQYF.

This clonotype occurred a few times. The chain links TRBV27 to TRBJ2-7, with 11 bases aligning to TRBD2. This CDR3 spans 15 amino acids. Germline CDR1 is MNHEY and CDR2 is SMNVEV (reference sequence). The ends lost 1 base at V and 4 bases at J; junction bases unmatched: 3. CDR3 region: CASSLWPSGRYEQYF. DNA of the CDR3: TGTGCCAGCAGTTTATGGCCTAGCGGGAGGTACGAGCAGTACTTC.

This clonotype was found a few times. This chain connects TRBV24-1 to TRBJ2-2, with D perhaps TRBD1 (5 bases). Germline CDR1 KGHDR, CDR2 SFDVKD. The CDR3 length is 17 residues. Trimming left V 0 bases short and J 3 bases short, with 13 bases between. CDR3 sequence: CATSDLLGPADTGELFF. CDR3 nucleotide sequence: TGTGCCACCAGTGATTTGTTGGGGCCCGCGGACACCGGGGAGCTGTTTTTT.

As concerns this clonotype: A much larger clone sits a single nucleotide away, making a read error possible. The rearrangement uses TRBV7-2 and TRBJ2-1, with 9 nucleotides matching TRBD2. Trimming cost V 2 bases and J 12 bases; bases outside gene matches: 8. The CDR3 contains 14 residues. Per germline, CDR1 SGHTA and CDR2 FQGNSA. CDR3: CASSLLAGRSGQFF. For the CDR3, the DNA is TGTGCCAGCAGCTTACTAGCGGGAAGGAGTGGGCAGTTCTTC.

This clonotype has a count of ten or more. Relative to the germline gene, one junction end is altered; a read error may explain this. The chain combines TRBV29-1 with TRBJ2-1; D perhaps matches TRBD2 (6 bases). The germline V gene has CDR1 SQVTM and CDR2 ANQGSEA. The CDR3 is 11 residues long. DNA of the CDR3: TGCAGCGTCGAAGATCTAGCGGAGCAGTTCTTC. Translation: CSVEDLAEQFF.

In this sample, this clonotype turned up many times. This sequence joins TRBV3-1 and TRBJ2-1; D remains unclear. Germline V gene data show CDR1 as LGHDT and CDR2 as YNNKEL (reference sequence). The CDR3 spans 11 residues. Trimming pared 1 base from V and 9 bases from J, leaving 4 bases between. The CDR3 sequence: CASSQGIEQFF. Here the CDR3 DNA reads TGTGCCAGCAGCCAAGGCATTGAGCAGTTCTTC.

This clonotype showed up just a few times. CDR3 region: CASSLKRETQTQYF. The CDR3 DNA sequence: TGTGCCAGCAGTTTAAAGCGGGAGACTCAGACCCAGTACTTC. The chain has TRBV12-3 or TRBV12-4 and TRBJ2-5; 8 bases map to TRBD2. The junction had 5 bases not matched to a gene; V was cut back by 2 bases and J by 6 bases. This CDR3 has 14 residues.